The sequence of this T cell receptor beta chain was determined in a study of blood T cells in healthy people across ages. The germline CDR1 and CDR2 sequences are MNHEY and SMNVEV (reference sequence). There are 16 residues in the CDR3. V shed 5 bases and J shed 3 bases, with 20 bases lying between them. Primers used in a second PCR of roughly 7 to 12 cycles were a sample-barcoded 5' primer and a J-beta primer mix. MiXCR, applied by TCRdb to the 5' RACE reads, yields one record per CDR3 protein. The sample lists nearly 800,000 distinct CDR3 sequences, more than 50% occurring once. Sequenced sample: blood. This chain links TRBV27 with TRBJ2-7, with D tentatively TRBD2 (5 bases). The sequence was obtained from a man aged 35 to 55 in good health. Here the CDR3 DNA reads TGTGCCAGCAGTCCCCTGCGCCCGGGTCGGGGCTACGAGCAGTACTTC. Amino acids: CASSPLRPGRGYEQYF.